This T cell receptor (beta chain) was captured in a study of blood T cell repertoires in COVID-19. Generated by immunoSEQ multiplex PCR, the TCRdb table keeps only in-frame clones and is missing some. In the table there are over 200,000 clones, 87% of which are singletons. This clone was picked up one time. The length of the CDR3 is 14 residues. Per germline, CDR1 KGHDR and CDR2 SFDVKD. The V end was cut by 5 bases, the J end by 1 base, with 8 bases between. The sequencing input was PBMCs or T cells enriched from blood (not recorded which). This sequence was found in a man aged 25-45 years who had recovered from COVID-19. The chain links TRBV24-1 to TRBJ1-5; D gene unclear. CDR3 region: CATSGVGSNQPQHF. The DNA for the CDR3 is TGTGCCACCAGTGGAGTCGGGAGCAATCAGCCCCAGCATTTT.